This TCR beta chain was captured by sequencing in a study of cytomegalovirus exposure and HLA in healthy donors. Notes on this clone: Germline is not matched at one junction end, which may reflect a read error.

This CDR3 region has 11 residues. The germline V gene has CDR1 SGHRS and CDR2 YFSETQ. Use of 60 Vbeta and 13 Jbeta primers characterized the PCR. TCRdb keeps only in-frame clones here, not all; method: immunoSEQ multiplex PCR. The repertoire consists of 130,000 to 150,000 clones, with around 79% occurring once and the leading ten covering roughly 3%. The source material was PBMCs. V gene TRBV5-1 combines with J gene TRBJ2-7, with 7 bases fitting TRBD1. The TCR sequence derives from a male donor in good health and CMV-seronegative. The CDR3 coding sequence is TGCGCCAGCAGCTCCGACAGGGAGCGGTACTTC. Translated, it gives CASSSDRERYF.